This T cell receptor (beta chain) is drawn from a study of post-analysis software for immune sequencing data. Study-wide background: Disease courses included relapsing-remitting, secondary progressive and progressive-relapsing multiple sclerosis.

As regards this clonotype: As yet, its antigen is unknown.

The study's findings and limits: Significantly decreased normalized Chao1 diversity was recorded for multiple sclerosis patients relative to controls. By F measure, samples from a shared preparation batch strongly co-clustered. Four to six TRBV segments (TRBV5-6, TRBV5-1 and TRBV20-1 among them) occurred more frequently in patients than in controls.

V was trimmed by 4 bases and J by 1 base, leaving 17 bases between them. Looked up from germline, CDR1 is SQVTM and CDR2 is ANQGSEA. The CDR3 is 16 amino acids. Unique molecular identifiers were built into the TCR beta cDNA libraries. The yield from about 1 to 10 million T cells was around 500,000 cDNA molecules in total. MiXCR, applied by TCRdb to the PCR reads, yields one record per CDR3 protein. The table lists 350,000 to 500,000 distinct CDR3 sequences, approximately 42% of them singletons. This chain joins TRBV29-1 and TRBJ1-5; D is perhaps TRBD1 (5 bases). What was sequenced was blood. This receptor was obtained from a girl under 10 years old with multiple sclerosis. The CDR3 bases are TGCAGCGTTGTTTTCCAGGGAATAGGAAGCAATCAGCCCCAGCATTTT. This codes for CSVVFQGIGSNQPQHF.